The 9 T cell receptor beta chains given below trace back to one sample, sequenced in a study of brain metastases from non-small cell lung cancer. Profiling relied on immunoSEQ multiplex PCR, and the TCRdb table lists in-frame clones only, not all of them. The repertoire includes about 410 clones, under 90% of them detected once, and roughly 14% sits in the top ten. Input material: tissue from a brain metastasis. Source of these receptors: a donor over 35 with non-small cell lung cancer.

The chain is built from TRBV5-6 and TRBJ1-6; the D is unclear. V lost 2 bases, J lost 3 bases, and 9 bases lay in between. The germline CDR1 and CDR2 sequences are SGHDT and YYEEEE. The CDR3 is 15 residues long. The CDR3 spells CASSFSVNYNSPLHF. Written as DNA, the CDR3 is TGTGCCAGCAGCTTTTCGGTCAACTATAATTCACCCCTCCACTTT.

CDR3 nucleotide sequence: TGTGCCAGCAGTTCGCTGGCCACTAGCACAGATACGCAGTATTTT. It codes for CASSSLATSTDTQYF. The gene calls are TRBV7-2 and TRBJ2-3; D call uncertain. Trimming took off 6 bases at V and 0 bases at J, with 13 bases between the two ends. This CDR3 region has 15 residues. CDR1 is SGHTA, CDR2 FQGNSA, per germline.

The V and J genes are TRBV7-9 and TRBJ1-5; D is perhaps TRBD1 (6 bases). Germline V gives CDR1 SEHNR, CDR2 FQNEAQ (reference sequence). The CDR3 runs 16 residues. Trimming took 1 base from V and 5 from J, leaving 15 bases between them. In nucleotides, the CDR3 is TGTGCCAGCAGCTTAGATCTCGGGGGCGAGGATCAGCCCCAGCATTTT. This translates into CASSLDLGGEDQPQHF.

V usage is TRBV15 and J usage is TRBJ2-1, with a tentative D call TRBD2 (6 bases). The CDR3 has 15 residues. The V and J ends lost 4 bases and 6 bases respectively, with 16 bases between them. Looked up from germline, CDR1 is LNHNV and CDR2 is YYDKDF (reference sequence). The chain's CDR3 is CATSIPPAGINEQFF. Here the CDR3 DNA reads TGTGCCACCAGCATCCCACCGGCGGGGATCAATGAGCAGTTCTTC.

V gene TRBV15 combines with J gene TRBJ2-6; no firm D call. The germline gives CDR1 LNHNV, CDR2 YYDKDF (reference sequence). The CDR3 is 15 residues long. Trimming took off 5 bases at V and 0 bases at J, with 8 bases between the two ends. DNA of the CDR3: TGTGCCACCAGCTGGCCACCCTCTGGGGCCAACGTCCTGACTTTC. Its protein is CATSWPPSGANVLTF.

This sequence joins TRBV28 and TRBJ2-1; D is unresolved. This CDR3 is 14 amino acids long. The germline V and J ends were trimmed by 3 bases and 1 base, with 7 bases remaining between them. Germline loops: CDR1 MDHEN, CDR2 SYDVKM. For the CDR3, the DNA is TGTGCCAGCAGTTTTATAGTGTCCTACAATGAGCAGTTCTTC. It encodes CASSFIVSYNEQFF.

This rearrangement joins TRBV27 to TRBJ1-2; 7 bases match TRBD1. V lost 0 bases and J lost 8; bases outside the gene matches: 12. Germline loops: CDR1 MNHEY, CDR2 SMNVEV (reference sequence). The CDR3 is 16 amino acids. The CDR3 coding sequence is TGTGCCAGCAGTTTATCGAAAGGGGGCTCACTTCGAGGCTACACCTTC. Its translation is CASSLSKGGSLRGYTF.

The chain combines TRBV6-5 with TRBJ1-1; D not resolved. The germline V gene encodes CDR1 MNHEY and CDR2 SVGAGI. The CDR3 sequence is 13 residues long. V was shortened by 3 bases and J by 0 bases, with 5 bases between the two germline ends. The CDR3 DNA reads TGTGCCAGCAGTTATCAGCTGAACACTGAAGCTTTCTTT. Translating gives CASSYQLNTEAFF.

This chain uses TRBV7-9 with TRBJ2-3, with D hard to call. V gave up 2 bases and J gave up 2 bases, with 14 bases separating them. The length of the CDR3 is 16 residues. CDR1 and CDR2 (germline): SEHNR, FQNEAQ (reference sequence). The CDR3 region has the DNA TGTGCCAGCAGCTTACCTTTGGACGGCTTCACAGATACGCAGTATTTT. Its protein is CASSLPLDGFTDTQYF.